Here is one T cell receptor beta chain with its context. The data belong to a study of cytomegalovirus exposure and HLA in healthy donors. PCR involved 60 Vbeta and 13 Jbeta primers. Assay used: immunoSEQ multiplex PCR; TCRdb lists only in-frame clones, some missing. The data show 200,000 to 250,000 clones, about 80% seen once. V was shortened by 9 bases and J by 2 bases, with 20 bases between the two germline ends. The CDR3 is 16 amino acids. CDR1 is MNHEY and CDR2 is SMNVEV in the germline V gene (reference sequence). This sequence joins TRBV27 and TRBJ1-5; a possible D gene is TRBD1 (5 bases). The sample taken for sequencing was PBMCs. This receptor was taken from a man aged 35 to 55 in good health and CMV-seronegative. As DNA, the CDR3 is TGTGCCAGTGGGGACGGGGAGGCGCGTCGCAATCAGCCCCAGCATTTT. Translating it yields CASGDGEARRNQPQHF.